This T cell receptor beta chain is from a study of cytomegalovirus exposure and HLA in healthy donors. The overall study: Of all 400 or so donors who were genotyped, 75% to 85% belonged to the Caucasian-associated ancestry cluster.

The PCR ran on 60 Vbeta and 13 Jbeta primers. Clones were read by immunoSEQ multiplex PCR, and TCRdb kept only the in-frame ones, dropping some. This sample carries 110,000 to 150,000 clones, 60% to 85% of them seen once, and the ten largest clones take about 0.97%. CDR3 length: 17 amino acids. CDR1 SGDLS and CDR2 YYNGEE come from the germline V gene. Trimming cost V 0 bases and J 8 bases; bases outside gene matches: 8. The receptor was isolated from a man aged 18-30 years in good health and CMV-seronegative. The V and J genes are TRBV9 and TRBJ2-1; 13 positions match TRBD2. The material sequenced was PBMCs. The CDR3 loop reads CASSVEEGLAGRDEQFF. DNA of the CDR3: TGTGCCAGCAGCGTAGAAGAGGGACTAGCGGGGCGAGATGAGCAGTTCTTC.